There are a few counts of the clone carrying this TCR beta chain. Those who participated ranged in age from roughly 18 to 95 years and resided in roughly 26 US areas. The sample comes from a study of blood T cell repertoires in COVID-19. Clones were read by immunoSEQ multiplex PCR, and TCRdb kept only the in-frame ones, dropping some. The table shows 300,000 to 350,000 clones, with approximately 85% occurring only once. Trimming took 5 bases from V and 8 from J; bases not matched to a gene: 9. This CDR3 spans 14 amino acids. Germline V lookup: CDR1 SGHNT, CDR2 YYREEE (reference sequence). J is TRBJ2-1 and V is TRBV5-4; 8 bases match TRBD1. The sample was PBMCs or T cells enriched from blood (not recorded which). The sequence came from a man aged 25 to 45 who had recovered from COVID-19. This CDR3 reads CASSLGQGRDEQFF. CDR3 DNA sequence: TGTGCCAGCAGTTTAGGACAGGGTAGGGATGAGCAGTTCTTC.